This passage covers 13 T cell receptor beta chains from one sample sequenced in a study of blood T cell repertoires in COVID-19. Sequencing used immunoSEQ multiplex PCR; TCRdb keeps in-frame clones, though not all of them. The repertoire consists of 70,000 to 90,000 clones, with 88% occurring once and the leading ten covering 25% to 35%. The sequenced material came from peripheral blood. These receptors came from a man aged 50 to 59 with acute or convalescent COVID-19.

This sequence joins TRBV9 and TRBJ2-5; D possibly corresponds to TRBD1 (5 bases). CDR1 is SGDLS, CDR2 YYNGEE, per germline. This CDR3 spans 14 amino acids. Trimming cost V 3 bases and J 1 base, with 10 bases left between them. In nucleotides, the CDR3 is TGTGCCAGCAGCGCCGACAGTGTCCAAGAGACCCAGTACTTC. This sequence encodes CASSADSVQETQYF.

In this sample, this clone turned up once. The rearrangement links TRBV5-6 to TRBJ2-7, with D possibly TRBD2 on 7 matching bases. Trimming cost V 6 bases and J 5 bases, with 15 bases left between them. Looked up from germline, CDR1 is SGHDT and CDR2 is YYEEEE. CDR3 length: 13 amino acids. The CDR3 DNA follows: TGTGCCAGCACCCGGGGGGCAGGGCACGAGCAGTACTTC. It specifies CASTRGAGHEQYF.

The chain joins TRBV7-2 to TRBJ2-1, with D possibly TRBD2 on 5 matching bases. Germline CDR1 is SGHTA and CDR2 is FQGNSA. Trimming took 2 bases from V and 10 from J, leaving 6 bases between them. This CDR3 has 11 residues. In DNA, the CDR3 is TGTGCCAGCAGCTTAAGAGGGGAGCAGTTCTTC. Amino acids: CASSLRGEQFF.

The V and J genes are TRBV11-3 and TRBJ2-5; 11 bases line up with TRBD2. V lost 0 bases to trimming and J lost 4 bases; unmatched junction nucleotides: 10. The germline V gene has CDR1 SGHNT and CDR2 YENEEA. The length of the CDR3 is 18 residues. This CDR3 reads CASSLEPSGGIVGETQYF. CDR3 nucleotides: TGTGCCAGCAGCTTAGAGCCTAGCGGGGGGATTGTAGGAGAGACCCAGTACTTC.

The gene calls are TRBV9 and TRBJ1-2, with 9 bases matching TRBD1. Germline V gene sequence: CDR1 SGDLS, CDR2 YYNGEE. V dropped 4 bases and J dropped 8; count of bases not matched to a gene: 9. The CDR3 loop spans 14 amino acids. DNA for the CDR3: TGTGCCAGCAGCACCGGACAGGGGTCGGGGGGCTACACCTTC. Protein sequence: CASSTGQGSGGYTF.

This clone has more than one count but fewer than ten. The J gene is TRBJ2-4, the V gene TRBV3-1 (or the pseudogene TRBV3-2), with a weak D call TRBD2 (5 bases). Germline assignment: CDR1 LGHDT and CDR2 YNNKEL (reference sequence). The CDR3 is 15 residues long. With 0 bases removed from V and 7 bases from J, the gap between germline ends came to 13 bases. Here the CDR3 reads CASSQDPGWTNIQYF. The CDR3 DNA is TGTGCCAGCAGCCAAGATCCCGGATGGACTAACATTCAGTACTTC.

CDR3 DNA sequence: TGCGCCAGCAGCCCCCGGGAGGGTGGCCTATACGAGCAGTACTTC. Its protein is CASSPREGGLYEQYF. The chain is built from TRBV5-1 and TRBJ2-7; TRBD2 agrees at 8 bases. The CDR3 has 15 amino acids. CDR1 is SGHRS, CDR2 YFSETQ, per germline. After removal of 4 bases from V and 4 bases from J, the junction contained 10 bases not matched to a gene.

The CDR3 loop is CASTSDSMNTEAFF. As DNA, the CDR3 is TGTGCCAGCACCTCAGACAGTATGAACACTGAAGCTTTCTTT. V is TRBV6-6 and J is TRBJ1-1; tentative D call: TRBD1 (5 bases). The CDR3 consists of 14 residues. Trimming stripped 7 bases from V and 0 bases from J, with 12 bases between. Germline CDR1 reads MNHNY; CDR2 reads SVGAGI (reference sequence).

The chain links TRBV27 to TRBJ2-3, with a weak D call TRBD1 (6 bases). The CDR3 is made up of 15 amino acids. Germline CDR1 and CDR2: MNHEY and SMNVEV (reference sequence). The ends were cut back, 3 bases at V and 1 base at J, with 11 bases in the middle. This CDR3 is CASSLVGARTDTQYF. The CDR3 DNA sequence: TGTGCCAGCAGTTTGGTGGGGGCCCGCACAGATACGCAGTATTTT.

Here the CDR3 reads CASSPWTGYIDIQYF. In DNA form, the CDR3 reads TGCGCCAGCAGCCCCTGGACAGGGTACATAGACATTCAGTACTTC. This chain joins TRBV4-1 and TRBJ2-4, with 8 bases aligning to TRBD1. V lost 4 bases and J lost 8; bases outside the gene matches: 10. There are 15 residues in the CDR3. Germline CDR1 is MGHRA and CDR2 is YSYEKL.

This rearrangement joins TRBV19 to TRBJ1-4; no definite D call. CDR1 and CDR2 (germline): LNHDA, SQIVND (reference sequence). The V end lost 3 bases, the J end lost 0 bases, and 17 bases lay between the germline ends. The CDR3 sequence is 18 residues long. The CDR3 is CASSIRHSNFATNEKLFF. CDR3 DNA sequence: TGTGCCAGTAGTATCCGACACTCCAACTTCGCAACTAATGAAAAACTGTTTTTT.

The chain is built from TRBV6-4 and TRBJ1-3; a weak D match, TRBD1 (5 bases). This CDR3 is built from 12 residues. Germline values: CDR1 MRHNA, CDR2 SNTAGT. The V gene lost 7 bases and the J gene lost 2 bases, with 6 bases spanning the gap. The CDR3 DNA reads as TGTGCCAGCACAGGGACTGGAAACACCATATATTTT. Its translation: CASTGTGNTIYF.

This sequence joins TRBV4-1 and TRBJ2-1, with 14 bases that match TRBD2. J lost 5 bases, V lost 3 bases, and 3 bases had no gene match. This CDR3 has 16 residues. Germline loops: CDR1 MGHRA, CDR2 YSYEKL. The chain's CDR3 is CASSHRLAGGHNEQFF. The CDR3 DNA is TGCGCCAGCAGCCACCGACTAGCGGGGGGGCACAATGAGCAGTTCTTC.